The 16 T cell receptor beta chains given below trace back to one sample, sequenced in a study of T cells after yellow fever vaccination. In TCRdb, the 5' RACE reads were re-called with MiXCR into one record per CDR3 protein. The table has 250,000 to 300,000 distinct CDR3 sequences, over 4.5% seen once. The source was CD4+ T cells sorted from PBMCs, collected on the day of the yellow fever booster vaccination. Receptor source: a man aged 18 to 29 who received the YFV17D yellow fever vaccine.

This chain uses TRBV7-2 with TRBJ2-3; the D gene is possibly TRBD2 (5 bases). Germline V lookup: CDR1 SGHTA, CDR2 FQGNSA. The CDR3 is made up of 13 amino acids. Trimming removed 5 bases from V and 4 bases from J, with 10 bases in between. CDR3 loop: CASSPSGSDTQYF. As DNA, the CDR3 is TGTGCCAGCAGCCCCTCGGGGTCAGATACGCAGTATTTT.

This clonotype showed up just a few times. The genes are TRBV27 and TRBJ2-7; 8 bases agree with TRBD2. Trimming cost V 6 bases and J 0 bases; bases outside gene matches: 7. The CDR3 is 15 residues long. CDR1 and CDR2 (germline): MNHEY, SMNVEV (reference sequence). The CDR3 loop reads CASSERGRGSYEQYV. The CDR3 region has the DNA TGTGCCAGCAGCGAGCGGGGGAGGGGCTCCTACGAGCAGTACGTC.

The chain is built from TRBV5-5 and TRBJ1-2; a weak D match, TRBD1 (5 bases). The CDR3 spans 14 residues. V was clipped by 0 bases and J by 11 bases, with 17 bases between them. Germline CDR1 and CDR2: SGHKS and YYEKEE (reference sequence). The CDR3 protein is CASSLGSGSLWYTF. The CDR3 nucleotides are TGTGCCAGCAGCTTGGGGTCAGGGTCCTTATGGTACACCTTC.

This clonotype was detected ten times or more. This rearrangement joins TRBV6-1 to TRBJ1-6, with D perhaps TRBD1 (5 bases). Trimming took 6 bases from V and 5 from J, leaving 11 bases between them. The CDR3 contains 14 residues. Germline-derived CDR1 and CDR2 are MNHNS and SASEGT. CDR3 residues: CASSVDRDNSPLHF. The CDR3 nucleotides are TGTGCCAGCAGCGTCGACAGAGATAATTCACCCCTCCACTTT.

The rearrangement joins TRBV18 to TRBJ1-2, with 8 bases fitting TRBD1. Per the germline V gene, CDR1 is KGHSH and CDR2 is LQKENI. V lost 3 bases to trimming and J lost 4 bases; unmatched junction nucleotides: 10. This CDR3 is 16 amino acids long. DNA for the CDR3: TGTGCCAGCTCACCTGGCCGTACCAGGGGGCCCTATGGCTACACCTTC. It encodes CASSPGRTRGPYGYTF.

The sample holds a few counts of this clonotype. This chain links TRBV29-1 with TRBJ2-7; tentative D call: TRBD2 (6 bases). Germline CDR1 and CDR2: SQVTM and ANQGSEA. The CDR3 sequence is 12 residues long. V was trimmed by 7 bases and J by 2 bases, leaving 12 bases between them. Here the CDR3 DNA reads TGCAGCGGGGGGGTCAGCGCCTACGAGCAGTACTTC. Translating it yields CSGGVSAYEQYF.

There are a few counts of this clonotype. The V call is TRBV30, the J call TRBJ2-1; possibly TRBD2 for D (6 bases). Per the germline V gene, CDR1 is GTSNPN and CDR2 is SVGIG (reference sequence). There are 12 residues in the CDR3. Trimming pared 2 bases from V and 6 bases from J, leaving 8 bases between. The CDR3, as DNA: TGTGCCTGGAGTCGGGACTTCAATGAGCAGTTCTTC. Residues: CAWSRDFNEQFF.

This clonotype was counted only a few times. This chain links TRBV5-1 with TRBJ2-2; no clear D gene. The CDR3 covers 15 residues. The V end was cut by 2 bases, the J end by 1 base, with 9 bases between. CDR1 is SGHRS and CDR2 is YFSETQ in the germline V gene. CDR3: CASSLGSENTGELFF. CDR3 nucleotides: TGCGCCAGCAGCTTAGGTAGTGAGAACACCGGGGAGCTGTTTTTT.

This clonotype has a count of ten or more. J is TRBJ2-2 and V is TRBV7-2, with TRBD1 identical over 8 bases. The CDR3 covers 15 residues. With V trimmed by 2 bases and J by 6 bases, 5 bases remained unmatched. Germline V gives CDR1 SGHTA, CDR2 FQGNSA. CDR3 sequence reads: CASSLTGGVPGELFF. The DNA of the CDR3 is TGTGCCAGCAGCTTAACAGGGGGAGTGCCCGGGGAGCTGTTTTTT.

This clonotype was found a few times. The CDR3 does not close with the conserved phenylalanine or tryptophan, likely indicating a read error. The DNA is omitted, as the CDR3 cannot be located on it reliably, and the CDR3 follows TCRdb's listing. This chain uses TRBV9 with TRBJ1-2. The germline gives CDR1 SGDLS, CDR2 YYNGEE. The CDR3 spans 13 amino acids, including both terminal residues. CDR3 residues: CASSVDVRAPRNV.

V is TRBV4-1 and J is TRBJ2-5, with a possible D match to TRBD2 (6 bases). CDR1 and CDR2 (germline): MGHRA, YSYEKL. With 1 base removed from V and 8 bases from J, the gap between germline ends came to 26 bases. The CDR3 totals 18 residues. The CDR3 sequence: CASSQAAGGRPGLSTQYF. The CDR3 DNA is TGCGCCAGCAGCCAAGCTGCCGGAGGGAGGCCCGGGTTGAGTACCCAGTACTTC.

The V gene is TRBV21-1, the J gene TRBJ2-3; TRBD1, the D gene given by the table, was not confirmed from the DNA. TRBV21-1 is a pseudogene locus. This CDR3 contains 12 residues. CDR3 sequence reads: CARKMGGGTQYF. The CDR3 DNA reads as TGTGCCAGGAAAATGGGCGGGGGAACGCAGTATTTT.

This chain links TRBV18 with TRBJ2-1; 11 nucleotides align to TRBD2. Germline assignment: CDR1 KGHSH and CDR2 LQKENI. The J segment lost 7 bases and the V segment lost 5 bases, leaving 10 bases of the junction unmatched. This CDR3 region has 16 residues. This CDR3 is CASSSTSGGTWNEQFF. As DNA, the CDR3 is TGTGCCAGCTCAAGTACTAGCGGGGGTACTTGGAATGAGCAGTTCTTC.

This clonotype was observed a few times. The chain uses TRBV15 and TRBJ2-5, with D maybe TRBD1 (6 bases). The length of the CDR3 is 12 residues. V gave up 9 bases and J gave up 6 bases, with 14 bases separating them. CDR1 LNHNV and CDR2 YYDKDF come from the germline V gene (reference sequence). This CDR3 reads CATSRDTQTQYF. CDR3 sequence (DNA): TGTGCCACGTCACGGGACACCCAGACCCAGTACTTC.

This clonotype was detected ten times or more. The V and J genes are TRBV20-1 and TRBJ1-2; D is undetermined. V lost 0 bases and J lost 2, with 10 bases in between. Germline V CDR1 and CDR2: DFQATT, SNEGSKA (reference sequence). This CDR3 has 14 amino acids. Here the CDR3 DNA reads TGCAGTGCTAGAGATTCCAGCCAAAACTATGGCTACACCTTC. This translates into CSARDSSQNYGYTF.

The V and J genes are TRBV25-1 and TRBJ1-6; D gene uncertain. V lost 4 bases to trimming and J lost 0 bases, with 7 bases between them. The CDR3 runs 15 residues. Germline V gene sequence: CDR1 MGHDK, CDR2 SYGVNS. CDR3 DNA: TGTGCCAGCAGTGGGAGATTCTCCTATAATTCACCCCTCCACTTT. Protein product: CASSGRFSYNSPLHF.